The 14 T cell receptor beta chains given below trace back to one sample, sequenced in a study of blood T cell repertoires in COVID-19. Sequencing used immunoSEQ multiplex PCR; TCRdb keeps in-frame clones, though not all of them. The sample lists 85,000 to 110,000 clones, 84% occurring once. Sequencing used peripheral blood. These TCRs come from a human donor in a cohort sampled during active COVID-19.

The gene calls are TRBV4-1 and TRBJ1-5, with D possibly being TRBD1 (5 bases). The CDR3 runs 18 residues. V lost 0 bases and J lost 6, with 21 bases in between. Germline V gene lookup returns CDR1 MGHRA and CDR2 YSYEKL. The CDR3 loop is CASSQDTPAAGWGQPQHF. The CDR3 DNA reads as TGCGCCAGCAGCCAAGATACGCCGGCGGCAGGGTGGGGTCAGCCCCAGCATTTT.

The V and J genes are TRBV9 and TRBJ1-2; a weak D match, TRBD1 (5 bases). Trimming took off 3 bases at V and 3 bases at J, with 12 bases between the two ends. This CDR3 region has 14 residues. CDR1 and CDR2 from the germline V gene are SGDLS and YYNGEE. The chain's CDR3 is CASSAYGGDYGYTF. CDR3 coding DNA: TGTGCCAGCAGCGCCTATGGAGGGGACTATGGCTACACCTTC.

This clone was seen only a few times. The rearrangement links TRBV2 to TRBJ2-1; 9 bases map to TRBD2. The CDR3 extends over 15 amino acids. The trim removed 8 bases at V and 5 bases at J, leaving 10 bases unmatched. Per the germline V gene, CDR1 is SNHLY and CDR2 is FYNNEI. CDR3 residues: CASLKLAGRDNEQFF. CDR3 nucleotides: TGTGCCAGCCTAAAGCTAGCGGGGAGGGACAATGAGCAGTTCTTC.

This chain links TRBV27 with TRBJ1-1, with D uncertain. The CDR3 covers 13 residues. The germline V gene encodes CDR1 MNHEY and CDR2 SMNVEV (reference sequence). Between the trimmed V and J ends, which lost 1 base and 1 base, there was a span of 4 bases. CDR3 in DNA: TGTGCCAGCAGTTTATTACAGAACACTGAAGCTTTCTTT. Residues: CASSLLQNTEAFF.

The chain employs TRBV5-6 and TRBJ2-5, with TRBD2 matching 7 bases. Germline assignment: CDR1 SGHDT and CDR2 YYEEEE. After removal of 3 bases from V and 3 bases from J, the junction contained 5 bases not matched to a gene. CDR3 size: 14 residues. CDR3 DNA sequence: TGTGCCAGCAGCTCGATCGGACTAGAAGAGACCCAGTACTTC. This translates into CASSSIGLEETQYF.

The CDR3, as DNA: TGTGCCAGCAGCGGGGGGCGCGCCTTGTACTACAATGAGCAGTTCTTC. As protein: CASSGGRALYYNEQFF. The chain carries TRBV2 and TRBJ2-1; D perhaps matches TRBD2 (7 bases). V shed 6 bases and J shed 3 bases, with 18 bases lying between them. The CDR3 runs 16 residues. CDR1 and CDR2 (germline): SNHLY, FYNNEI.

This rearrangement joins TRBV18 to TRBJ1-1; 8 bases fit TRBD1. Germline V gene lookup returns CDR1 KGHSH and CDR2 LQKENI. With V trimmed by 5 bases and J by 3 bases, 8 bases remained unmatched. The CDR3 loop spans 15 amino acids. The CDR3 sequence: CASSWGSGGHTEAFF. CDR3 bases: TGTGCCAGCTCATGGGGGTCAGGGGGCCACACTGAAGCTTTCTTT.

The count of this clone is one. The V and J genes are TRBV21-1 and TRBJ2-2; TRBD1 is the table's D call, not checked against the DNA. TRBV21-1 is a pseudogene locus. The CDR3 length is 14 residues. This chain's CDR3 is CASSNRQGPGELFF. CDR3 DNA sequence: TGTGCCAGCAGCAATAGGCAGGGGCCCGGGGAGCTGTTTTTT.

This clone was counted only a few times. The chain employs TRBV4-2 and TRBJ1-2; 7 bases line up with TRBD1. The V segment lost 0 bases and the J segment 0 bases; nucleotides outside the gene matches: 10. CDR3 length equals 18 residues. Germline V gene data show CDR1 as LGHNA and CDR2 as YNFKEQ. CDR3 in amino acids: CASSQDLGQVGTNYGYTF. The CDR3, as DNA: TGTGCCAGCAGCCAAGATCTAGGACAGGTGGGAACTAACTATGGCTACACCTTC.

The chain employs TRBV5-6 and TRBJ1-2; D is unresolved. CDR1 SGHDT and CDR2 YYEEEE come from the germline V gene. The ends were cut back, 4 bases at V and 1 base at J, with 8 bases in the middle. The CDR3 is 13 amino acids. The CDR3 protein is CASSAGINYGYTF. The CDR3 region has the DNA TGTGCCAGCAGCGCGGGAATTAACTATGGCTACACCTTC.

The chain joins TRBV6-5 to TRBJ2-5; a weak D match, TRBD2 (6 bases). This CDR3 is 15 amino acids long. CDR1 is MNHEY and CDR2 is SVGAGI in the germline V gene. V dropped 6 bases and J dropped 1 base, with 15 bases sitting between them. CDR3: CASRRMGGFQETQYF. In DNA, the CDR3 is TGTGCCAGCAGAAGGATGGGGGGTTTCCAAGAGACCCAGTACTTC.

The V call is TRBV19, the J call TRBJ2-1, with D unclear. The germline V gene has CDR1 LNHDA and CDR2 SQIVND (reference sequence). V was trimmed by 5 bases and J by 1 base, leaving 12 bases between them. This CDR3 spans 15 amino acids. The CDR3: CASSDTILSYNEQFF. The CDR3 DNA reads TGTGCCAGTAGTGACACCATCCTGTCCTACAATGAGCAGTTCTTC.

The chain is built from TRBV3-1 (or the pseudogene TRBV3-2) and TRBJ2-3; D is unresolved. Trimming pared 0 bases from V and 4 bases from J, leaving 8 bases between. Germline V gives CDR1 LGHDT, CDR2 YNNKEL (reference sequence). This CDR3 spans 14 amino acids. CDR3 sequence (DNA): TGTGCCAGCAGCCAAGATCCTGGGCCAGATACGCAGTATTTT. Translation gives CASSQDPGPDTQYF.

The CDR3 here is CASSQATSGTDTQYF. The CDR3 coding sequence is TGTGCCAGCAGCCAGGCGACTAGCGGCACAGATACGCAGTATTTT. The J gene is TRBJ2-3, the V gene TRBV3-1 (or the pseudogene TRBV3-2); TRBD2 matches at 8 bases. The V and J ends lost 3 bases and 1 base, in that order; junction bases with no gene match: 3. The V gene's germline CDR1 is LGHDT and CDR2 YNNKEL (reference sequence). The CDR3 is 15 amino acids.